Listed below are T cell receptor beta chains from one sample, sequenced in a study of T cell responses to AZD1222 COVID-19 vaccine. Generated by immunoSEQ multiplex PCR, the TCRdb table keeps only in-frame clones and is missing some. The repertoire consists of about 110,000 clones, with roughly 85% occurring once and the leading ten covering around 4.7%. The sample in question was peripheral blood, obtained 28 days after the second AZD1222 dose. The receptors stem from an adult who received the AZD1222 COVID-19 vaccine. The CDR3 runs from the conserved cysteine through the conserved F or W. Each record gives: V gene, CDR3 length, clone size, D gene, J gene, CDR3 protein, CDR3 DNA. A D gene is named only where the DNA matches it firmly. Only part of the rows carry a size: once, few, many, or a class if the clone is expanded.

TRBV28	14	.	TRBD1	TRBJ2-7	CASRDRGNPYEQYF	TGTGCCAGCAGAGACAGGGGGAACCCCTACGAGCAGTACTTC
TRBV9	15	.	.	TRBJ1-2	CASSVSRVSYYGYTF	TGTGCCAGCAGCGTATCCAGGGTATCCTACTATGGCTACACCTTC
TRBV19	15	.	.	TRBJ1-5	CASSSGLNSNQPQHF	TGTGCCAGTAGCTCGGGACTCAATAGCAATCAGCCCCAGCATTTT
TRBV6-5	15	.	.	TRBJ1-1	CASSYNEQGNTEAFF	TGTGCCAGCAGTTACAACGAGCAGGGGAACACTGAAGCTTTCTTT
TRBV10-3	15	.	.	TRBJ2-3	CAISDGTKNTDTQYF	TGTGCCATCAGTGATGGGACAAAGAACACAGATACGCAGTATTTT
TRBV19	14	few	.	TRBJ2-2	CASSPGDNPGELFF	TGTGCCAGTAGTCCGGGGGACAACCCCGGGGAGCTGTTTTTT
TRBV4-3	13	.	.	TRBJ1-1	CASSQETGTEAFF	TGCGCCAGCAGCCAAGAAACAGGCACTGAAGCTTTCTTT
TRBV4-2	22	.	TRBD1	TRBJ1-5	CASSQDLPTGTGDLNSNQPQHF	TGTGCCAGCAGCCAAGATCTCCCTACCGGGACAGGGGATCTAAATAGCAATCAGCCCCAGCATTTT
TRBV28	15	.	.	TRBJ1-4	CASSLLSSGNEKLFF	TGTGCCAGCAGTTTGTTAAGTAGTGGTAATGAAAAACTGTTTTTT
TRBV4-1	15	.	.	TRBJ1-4	CASSQAAGPNEKLFF	TGCGCCAGCAGCCAGGCCGCGGGGCCTAATGAAAAACTGTTTTTT
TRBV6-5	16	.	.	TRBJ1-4	CASSYPDPRTNEKLFF	TGTGCCAGCAGTTACCCGGACCCGAGGACTAATGAAAAACTGTTTTTT
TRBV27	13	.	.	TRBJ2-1	CASSKGVYNEQFF	TGTGCCAGCAGTAAGGGGGTATACAATGAGCAGTTCTTC
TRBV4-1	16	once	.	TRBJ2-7	CASSQDQGPTSYEQYF	TGCGCCAGCAGCCAAGATCAGGGACCGACCTCCTACGAGCAGTACTTC
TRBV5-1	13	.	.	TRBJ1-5	CASSFEVDQPQHF	TGCGCCAGCAGCTTCGAAGTTGATCAGCCCCAGCATTTT
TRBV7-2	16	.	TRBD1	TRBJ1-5	CASSLATGNSNQPQHF	TGTGCCAGCAGCTTAGCGACAGGGAATAGCAATCAGCCCCAGCATTTT
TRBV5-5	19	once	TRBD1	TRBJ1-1	CASSFLEDRANPQDTEAFF	TGTGCCAGCAGCTTTTTGGAGGACAGGGCCAACCCCCAGGACACTGAAGCTTTCTTT
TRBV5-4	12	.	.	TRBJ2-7	CASSLGTAEQYF	TGTGCCAGCAGCTTGGGGACTGCCGAGCAGTACTTC
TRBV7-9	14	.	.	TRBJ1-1	CASSLVQGGTEAFF	TGTGCCAGCAGCTTAGTACAGGGTGGTACTGAAGCTTTCTTT
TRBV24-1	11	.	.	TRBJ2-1	CATSDGGKQFF	TGTGCCACCAGTGACGGGGGTAAGCAGTTCTTC
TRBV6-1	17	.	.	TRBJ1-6	CASSEVPPSSYNSPLHF	TGTGCCAGCAGTGAAGTACCGCCGAGCTCCTATAATTCACCCCTCCACTTT
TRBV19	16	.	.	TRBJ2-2	CASSPKFRANTGELFF	TGTGCCAGTAGTCCCAAATTCCGGGCGAACACCGGGGAGCTGTTTTTT
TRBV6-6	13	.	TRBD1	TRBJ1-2	CASSSGQNYGYTF	TGTGCCAGCAGTTCGGGACAGAACTATGGCTACACCTTC
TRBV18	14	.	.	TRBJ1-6	CASSLTGTNSPLHF	TGTGCCAGCTCGCTAACAGGGACGAATTCACCCCTCCACTTT
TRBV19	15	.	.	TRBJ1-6	CASSPSSGYNSPLHF	TGTGCCAGTAGTCCTAGTTCGGGTTATAATTCACCCCTCCACTTT